This TCR beta chain stems from a study of neurological immune-mediated disorders. Study findings and constraints: The multiple sclerosis repertoire cluster was not associated with any clinical or MRI feature. None of the CDR3 amino acid sequences found in expanded clones was shared across subjects. This suggests that the TCR-beta repertoires were private in all groups.

This clonotype was seen repeatedly, ten times or more. Its matching antigen is unknown. The cDNA was synthesized by means of template-switch 5'RACE, which was carried out with 10-nucleotide random UMIs. In TCRdb, the 5' RACE reads were re-called with MiXCR into one record per CDR3 protein. The sample consists of tens of thousands of distinct CDR3 sequences, over 4% of them appearing once. Unsorted libraries were derived from 2 million PBMCs stored at -80 C. Material: PBMCs. This clonotype was obtained from a human donor with multiple sclerosis. The donor label of this sample is uncertain.

The CDR3: CASSFTAAAEAFF. CDR3 nucleotides: TGTGCCAGCAGCTTTACAGCAGCTGCTGAAGCTTTCTTT. The chain employs TRBV7-2 and TRBJ1-1; D gene unclear. This CDR3 has 13 amino acids. Germline V CDR1 and CDR2: SGHTA, FQGNSA. The V end was cut by 3 bases, the J end by 6 bases, with 11 bases between.